The T cell receptor beta chain under discussion was sequenced for a study of cytomegalovirus exposure and HLA in healthy donors. The study, taken as a whole, reports: Association of approximately 16,000 TCR beta sequences with HLA alleles was found at 0.05 false discovery rate in a later analysis.

PCR amplification relied on 60 Vbeta primers (plus 13 Jbeta primers). Method: immunoSEQ multiplex PCR; TCRdb's copy keeps in-frame clones and lacks some. Seen here are around 200,000 clones, around 84% observed once, and the top ten hold around 3%. A note on this clone: Its antigen is still unknown.

The source of this sequence is a woman aged 50 to 60 in good health and CMV-seropositive. Material: PBMCs.

The CDR3 protein is CASSRGQAYEQYF. CDR3 nucleotides: TGCGCCAGCAGCCGGGGACAGGCCTACGAGCAGTACTTC. V usage is TRBV5-1 and J usage is TRBJ2-7; 8 positions match TRBD1. The CDR3 runs to 13 residues. Trimming took 4 bases from V and 2 from J; bases not matched to a gene: 2. Looked up from germline, CDR1 is SGHRS and CDR2 is YFSETQ.